The 14 T cell receptor beta chains below all came from one sample that was sequenced in a study of Ad26.COV2.S vaccination and SARS-CoV-2 variants. Treatment of the sample: some 19 received Ad26.COV2.S at low or high dose, single or two shots; roughly five received placebo; per-sample allocation not given. Sampling was done on day 63 after the first vaccine or placebo injection. Repertoires were generated with immunoSEQ multiplex PCR, while TCRdb's copy carries only in-frame clones and drops some. Among about 280,000 clones listed, 87% were seen once. The material sequenced was peripheral blood, taken in a trial of Ad26.COV2.S vaccine versus placebo. Every receptor here comes from a person between 18 and 60 years old who received the Ad26.COV2.S COVID-19 vaccine or a placebo.

This chain links TRBV6-5 with TRBJ1-2; 7 bases match TRBD1. Germline-derived CDR1 and CDR2 are MNHEY and SVGAGI. The V segment lost 6 bases and the J segment 6 bases; nucleotides outside the gene matches: 4. This CDR3 region has 12 residues. In nucleotides, the CDR3 is TGTGCCAGCAGCACAGGGGATCATGGCTACACCTTC. Its protein is CASSTGDHGYTF.

In DNA form, the CDR3 reads TGTGCCAGCAGCTTAGGCAGATATAGCAATCAGCCCCAGCATTTT. It encodes CASSLGRYSNQPQHF. V is TRBV7-2 and J is TRBJ1-5; D not certain. The CDR3 covers 15 residues. V was cut by 1 base and J by 0 bases, with 7 bases left in between. CDR1 and CDR2 from the germline V gene are SGHTA and FQGNSA.

The rearrangement uses TRBV30 and TRBJ2-1, with D tentatively TRBD2 (5 bases). V was trimmed by 2 bases and J by 7 bases, leaving 12 bases between them. The CDR3 consists of 13 residues. CDR1 GTSNPN and CDR2 SVGIG come from the germline V gene (reference sequence). CDR3: CAWSRESKNEQFF. The CDR3 nucleotides read TGTGCCTGGAGTAGGGAGTCAAAGAATGAGCAGTTCTTC. Complete variable domain (other parts from reference TRBV30 and TRBJ2-1): SQTIHQWPATLVQPVGSPLSLECTVEGTSNPNLYWYRQAAGRGLQLLFYSVGIGQISSEVPQNLSASRPQDRQFILSSKKLLLSDSGFYLCAWSRESKNEQFFGPGTRLTVL.

V usage is TRBV7-3 and J usage is TRBJ2-3; D is perhaps TRBD2 (5 bases). Trimming left V 5 bases short and J 5 bases short, with 11 bases between. Germline lookup yields CDR1 SGHTA and CDR2 FQGTGA. The length of the CDR3 is 13 residues. CDR3 region: CASSETRRDTQYF. CDR3 nucleotides: TGTGCCAGCAGCGAAACTAGAAGAGATACGCAGTATTTT.

This clone was observed once. The CDR3 loop is CSVEGGQVSADEQYF. The CDR3 DNA follows: TGCAGCGTTGAAGGGGGACAGGTTTCGGCGGACGAGCAGTACTTC. The chain joins TRBV29-1 to TRBJ2-7, with 8 bases matching TRBD1. Germline-derived CDR1 and CDR2 are SQVTM and ANQGSEA. The CDR3 length is 15 residues. Unmatched junction bases numbered 10, after V lost 1 base and J lost 5 bases.

The V and J genes are TRBV5-4 and TRBJ2-1; D is tentatively TRBD1 or TRBD2 (5 bases each). Germline loops: CDR1 SGHNT, CDR2 YYREEE (reference sequence). V was pared by 4 bases and J by 6 bases, with 11 bases between. The CDR3 totals 13 residues. CDR3 nucleotide sequence: TGTGCCAGCAGCCGGGACGGGATCAATGAGCAGTTCTTC. Translating it yields CASSRDGINEQFF.

This chain uses TRBV7-9 with TRBJ1-1; 7 bases are a match to TRBD1. Germline trimming cut 5 bases from V and 0 bases from J; bases unmatched to any gene: 3. Per germline, CDR1 SEHNR and CDR2 FQNEAQ (reference sequence). The CDR3 has 14 amino acids. CDR3 DNA sequence: TGTGCCAGCAGCCCGGGACAGATGAACACTGAAGCTTTCTTT. Protein: CASSPGQMNTEAFF.

This clone was picked up a small number of times. The rearrangement links TRBV7-3 to TRBJ1-2; D is undetermined. The CDR3 loop spans 13 amino acids. The V gene lost 0 bases and the J gene lost 6 bases, with 8 bases spanning the gap. Germline V gene lookup returns CDR1 SGHTA and CDR2 FQGTGA. CDR3 sequence: CASSLTGSDGYTF. The CDR3 nucleotides are TGTGCCAGCAGCTTAACGGGGTCTGATGGCTACACCTTC.

The CDR3 DNA is TGTGCCAGCAGTTATCCCTTACGGGACAGCCTATCGGGGGACACTGAAGCTTTCTTT. This encodes CASSYPLRDSLSGDTEAFF. The V gene is TRBV6-2 or TRBV6-3, the J gene TRBJ1-1; 7 bases are a match to TRBD1. J gave up 3 bases and V 3 bases, and 19 bases lay outside the gene matches. Germline CDR1 is MNHEY and CDR2 is SVGEGT. This CDR3 has 19 amino acids.

The J gene is TRBJ1-4, the V gene TRBV3-1 (or the pseudogene TRBV3-2); D unresolved. V lost 1 base to trimming and J lost 7 bases, with 4 bases between them. Germline V gene sequence: CDR1 LGHDT, CDR2 YNNKEL (reference sequence). The CDR3 contains 12 residues. CDR3 region: CASSQGTEKLFF. DNA for the CDR3: TGTGCCAGCAGCCAAGGGACTGAAAAACTGTTTTTT.

This clone was detected once. The chain combines TRBV2 with TRBJ2-2, with 13 bases lining up with TRBD2. V was clipped by 7 bases and J by 4 bases; unmatched bases: 6. The CDR3 is 16 amino acids. In germline, CDR1 is SNHLY, CDR2 FYNNEI. The CDR3 sequence: CASTSTSGRPTGELFF. DNA of the CDR3: TGTGCCAGCACGTCGACTAGCGGGAGGCCCACCGGGGAGCTGTTTTTT. The whole variable domain, remainder taken from reference TRBV2 and TRBJ2-2, is EPEVTQTPSHQVTQMGQEVILRCVPISNHLYFYWYRQILGQKVEFLVSFYNNEISEKSEIFDDQFSVERPDGSNFTLKIRSTKLEDSAMYFCASTSTSGRPTGELFFGEGSRLTVL.

V gene TRBV5-6 combines with J gene TRBJ2-7, with 9 bases that match TRBD2. The CDR3 contains 18 residues. V dropped 3 bases and J dropped 2; count of bases not matched to a gene: 15. The germline V gene has CDR1 SGHDT and CDR2 YYEEEE. CDR3 sequence: CASSSSGGSGSATYEQYF. CDR3 bases: TGTGCCAGCAGCTCATCCGGCGGTAGCGGGAGCGCTACCTACGAGCAGTACTTC.

This sequence joins TRBV4-1 and TRBJ1-1; D gene uncertain. Trimming stripped 0 bases from V and 0 bases from J, with 14 bases between. The CDR3 totals 17 residues. Germline loops: CDR1 MGHRA, CDR2 YSYEKL. CDR3 residues: CASSQDREVYMNTEAFF. The CDR3 nucleotides are TGCGCCAGCAGCCAAGATCGCGAGGTCTACATGAACACTGAAGCTTTCTTT.

The chain uses TRBV7-9 and TRBJ2-1; either TRBD1 or TRBD2 may fit D (6 bases each). V was shortened by 5 bases and J by 5 bases, with 13 bases between the two germline ends. The length of the CDR3 is 14 residues. Germline assignment: CDR1 SEHNR and CDR2 FQNEAQ (reference sequence). The CDR3 spells CASSRGPANNEQFF. Here the CDR3 DNA reads TGTGCCAGCAGCCGGGGGCCAGCTAACAATGAGCAGTTCTTC.